Included here is one TCR beta chain sequence, with context. Trimming at V came to 3 bases and at J to 1 base, leaving 11 bases not matched to a gene. CDR1 SGHTA and CDR2 FQGNSA come from the germline V gene. This CDR3 is built from 17 residues. These data belong to a study of cytomegalovirus exposure and HLA in healthy donors. The PCR contained 60 Vbeta and 13 Jbeta primers. The data were produced by immunoSEQ multiplex PCR, yet TCRdb's version contains in-frame clones alone and is incomplete. Seen in this sample are under 200,000 clones; the ten most common clones hold 6.5%. What was sequenced was PBMCs. The receptor's source is a young man in good health and CMV-seronegative. This rearrangement joins TRBV7-2 to TRBJ2-5; 7 bases are shared with TRBD1. CDR3 sequence reads: CASSFEGAAPPQETQYF. For the CDR3, the DNA is TGTGCCAGCAGCTTCGAGGGGGCTGCCCCCCCCCAAGAGACCCAGTACTTC.